This is a list of T cell receptor beta chains from one sample in a study of Graves' ophthalmopathy and Graves' hyperthyroidism. TCRdb passed the multiplex PCR reads through MiXCR, listing each CDR3 protein once. The table has about 400,000 distinct CDR3 sequences, about 18% seen once. Input material: peripheral blood. Receptors originate from a young woman with Graves' ophthalmopathy. Both conserved end residues are part of each CDR3. D genes are given only for firm matches. The listing skips clone size in some rows; elsewhere it reads once, few, many or a size class.

>TRBJ2-5|TRBV3-1|many|NA
TGTGCCAGCCGACGCGGGAATCAAGAGACCCAGTACTTC
CASRRGNQETQYF
>TRBJ2-7|TRBV6-5|many|TRBD1
TGTGCCAGCAGAGGGGGACAGGGGGCTTTTTACGAGCAGTACTTC
CASRGGQGAFYEQYF
>TRBJ1-5|TRBV11-2|many|TRBD1
TGTGCCAGCAGCTTCAAGCATGGGACAGGGGGGGACAATCAGCCCCAGCATTTT
CASSFKHGTGGDNQPQHF
>TRBJ1-1|TRBV13|many|NA
TGTGCCAGCAGCCCTAGCCAAGTGCGGAAGGGGAACACTGAAGCTTTCTTT
CASSPSQVRKGNTEAFF
>TRBJ2-5|TRBV7-2|many|NA
TGTGCCAGCAGCTTAGGTCCCAATCAGGGCGAGACCCAGTACTTC
CASSLGPNQGETQYF
>TRBJ2-7|TRBV19|NA|NA
TGTGCCAGTAGTGTACAGGGAGCCTACGAGCAGTACTTC
CASSVQGAYEQYF
>TRBJ1-1|TRBV19|many|NA
TGTGCCAGTAGTATCGTCGGAGTAATGAACACTGAAGCTTTCTTT
CASSIVGVMNTEAFF
>TRBJ2-2|TRBV12-3/TRBV12-4|NA|TRBD2
TGTGCCAGCAGTTTCGTATACCGGGAGGGCGAAAACACCGGGGAGCTGTTTTTT
CASSFVYREGENTGELFF
>TRBJ2-7|TRBV6-2/TRBV6-3|many|NA
TGTGCCAGCAGTTACGTTTCGGGTGGCGAGCAGTACTTC
CASSYVSGGEQYF
>TRBJ2-6|TRBV3-1|many|NA
TGTGCCAGCAGCCAGACCTCTGGGGCCAACGTCCTGACTTTC
CASSQTSGANVLTF